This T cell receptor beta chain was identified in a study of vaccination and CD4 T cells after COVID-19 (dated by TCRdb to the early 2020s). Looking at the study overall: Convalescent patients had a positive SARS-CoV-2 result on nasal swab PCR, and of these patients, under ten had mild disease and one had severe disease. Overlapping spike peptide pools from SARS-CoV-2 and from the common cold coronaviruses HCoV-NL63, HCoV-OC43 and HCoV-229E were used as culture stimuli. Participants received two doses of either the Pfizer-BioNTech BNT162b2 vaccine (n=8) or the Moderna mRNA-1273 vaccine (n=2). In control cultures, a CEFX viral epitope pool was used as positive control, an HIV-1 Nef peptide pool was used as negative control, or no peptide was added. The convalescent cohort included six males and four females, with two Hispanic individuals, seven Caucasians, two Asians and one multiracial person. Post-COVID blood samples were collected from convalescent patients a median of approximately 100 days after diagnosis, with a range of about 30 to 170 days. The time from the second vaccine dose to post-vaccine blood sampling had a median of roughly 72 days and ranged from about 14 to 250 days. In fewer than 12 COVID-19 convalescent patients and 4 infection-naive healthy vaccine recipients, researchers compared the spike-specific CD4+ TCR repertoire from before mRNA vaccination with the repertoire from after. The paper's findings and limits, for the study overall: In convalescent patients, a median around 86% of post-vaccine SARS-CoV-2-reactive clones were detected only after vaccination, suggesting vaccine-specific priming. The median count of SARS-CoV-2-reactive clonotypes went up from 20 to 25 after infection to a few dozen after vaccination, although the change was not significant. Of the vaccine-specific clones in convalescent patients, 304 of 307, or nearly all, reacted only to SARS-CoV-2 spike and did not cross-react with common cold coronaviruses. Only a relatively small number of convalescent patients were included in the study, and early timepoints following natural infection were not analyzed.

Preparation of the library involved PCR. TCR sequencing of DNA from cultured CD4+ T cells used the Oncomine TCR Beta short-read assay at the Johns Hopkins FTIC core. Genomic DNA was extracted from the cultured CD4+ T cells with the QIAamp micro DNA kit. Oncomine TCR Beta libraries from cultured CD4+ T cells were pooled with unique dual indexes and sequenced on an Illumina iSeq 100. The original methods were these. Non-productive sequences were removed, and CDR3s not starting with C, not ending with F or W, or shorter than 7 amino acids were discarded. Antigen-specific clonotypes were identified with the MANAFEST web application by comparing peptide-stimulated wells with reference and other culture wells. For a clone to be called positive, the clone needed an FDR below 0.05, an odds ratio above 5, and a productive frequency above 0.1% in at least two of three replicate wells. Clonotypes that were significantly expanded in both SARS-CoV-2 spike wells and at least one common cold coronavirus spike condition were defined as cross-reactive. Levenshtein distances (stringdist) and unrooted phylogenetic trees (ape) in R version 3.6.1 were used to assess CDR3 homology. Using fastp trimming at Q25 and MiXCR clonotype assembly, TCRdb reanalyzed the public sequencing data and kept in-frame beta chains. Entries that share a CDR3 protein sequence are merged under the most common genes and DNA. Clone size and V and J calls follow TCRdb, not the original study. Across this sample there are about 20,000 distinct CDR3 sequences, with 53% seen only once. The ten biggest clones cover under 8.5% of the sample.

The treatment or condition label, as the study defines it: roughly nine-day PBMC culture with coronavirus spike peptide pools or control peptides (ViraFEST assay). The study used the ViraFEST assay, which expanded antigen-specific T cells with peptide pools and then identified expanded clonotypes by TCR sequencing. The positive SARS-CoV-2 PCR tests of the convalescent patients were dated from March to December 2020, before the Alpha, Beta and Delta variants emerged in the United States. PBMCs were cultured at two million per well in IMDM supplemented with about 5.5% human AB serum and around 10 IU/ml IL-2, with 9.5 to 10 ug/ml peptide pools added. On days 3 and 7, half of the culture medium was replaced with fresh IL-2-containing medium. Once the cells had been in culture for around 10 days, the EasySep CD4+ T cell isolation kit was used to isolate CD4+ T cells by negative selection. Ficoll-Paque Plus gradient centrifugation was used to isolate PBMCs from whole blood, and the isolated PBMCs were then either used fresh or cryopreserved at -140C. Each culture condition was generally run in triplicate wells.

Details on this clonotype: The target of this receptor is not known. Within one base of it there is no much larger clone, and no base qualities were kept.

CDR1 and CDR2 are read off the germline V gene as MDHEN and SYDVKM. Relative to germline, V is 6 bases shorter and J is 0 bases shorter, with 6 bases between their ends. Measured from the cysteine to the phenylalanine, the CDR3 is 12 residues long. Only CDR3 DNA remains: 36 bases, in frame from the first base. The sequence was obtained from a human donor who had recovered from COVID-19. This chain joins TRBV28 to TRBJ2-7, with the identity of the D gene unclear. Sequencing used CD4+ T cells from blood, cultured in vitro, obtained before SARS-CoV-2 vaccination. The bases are TGTGCCAGCAGGGGGTACTCCTACGAGCAGTACTTC. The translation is CASRGYSYEQYF.